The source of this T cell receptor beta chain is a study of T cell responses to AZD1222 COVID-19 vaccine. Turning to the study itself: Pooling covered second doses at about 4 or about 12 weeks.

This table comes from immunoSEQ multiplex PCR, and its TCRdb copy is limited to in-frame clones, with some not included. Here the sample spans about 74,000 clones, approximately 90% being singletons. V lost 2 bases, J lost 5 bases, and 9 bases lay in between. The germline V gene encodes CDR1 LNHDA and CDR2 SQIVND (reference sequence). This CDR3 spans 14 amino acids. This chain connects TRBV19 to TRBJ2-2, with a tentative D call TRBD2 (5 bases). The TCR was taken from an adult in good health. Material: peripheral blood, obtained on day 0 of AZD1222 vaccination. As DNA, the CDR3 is TGTGCCAGTAGTATAACCCGGAGGACCGGGGAGCTGTTTTTT. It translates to CASSITRRTGELFF.